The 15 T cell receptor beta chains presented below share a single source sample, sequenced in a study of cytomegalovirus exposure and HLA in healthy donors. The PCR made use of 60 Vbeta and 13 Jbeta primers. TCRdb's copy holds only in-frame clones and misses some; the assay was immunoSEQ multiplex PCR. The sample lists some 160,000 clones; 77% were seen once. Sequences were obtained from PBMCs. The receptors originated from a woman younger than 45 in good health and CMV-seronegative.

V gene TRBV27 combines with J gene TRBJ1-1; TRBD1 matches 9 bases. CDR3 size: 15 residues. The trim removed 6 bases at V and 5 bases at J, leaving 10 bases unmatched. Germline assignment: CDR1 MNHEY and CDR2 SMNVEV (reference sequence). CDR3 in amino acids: CASRLGQGMRTEAFF. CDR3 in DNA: TGTGCCAGCAGACTGGGACAGGGAATGAGGACTGAAGCTTTCTTT.

CDR3: CASSPGDWNEKLFF. The CDR3 nucleotides are TGCGCCAGCAGCCCCGGGGACTGGAATGAAAAACTGTTTTTT. The chain carries TRBV5-1 and TRBJ1-4; TRBD1 is a possible D gene (5 bases). Looked up from germline, CDR1 is SGHRS and CDR2 is YFSETQ. Trimming took off 4 bases at V and 5 bases at J, with 12 bases between the two ends. The CDR3 consists of 14 residues.

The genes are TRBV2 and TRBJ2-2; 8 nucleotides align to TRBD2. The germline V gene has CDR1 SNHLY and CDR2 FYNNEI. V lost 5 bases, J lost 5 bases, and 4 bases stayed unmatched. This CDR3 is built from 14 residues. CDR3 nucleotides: TGTGCCAGCAGTAGGCTAGCGGGTACCGGGGAGCTGTTTTTT. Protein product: CASSRLAGTGELFF.

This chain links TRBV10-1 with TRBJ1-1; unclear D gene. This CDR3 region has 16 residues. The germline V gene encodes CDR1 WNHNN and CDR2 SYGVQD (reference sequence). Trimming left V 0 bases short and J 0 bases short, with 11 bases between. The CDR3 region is CASSESQSDMNTEAFF. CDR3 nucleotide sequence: TGCGCCAGCAGTGAGTCGCAATCAGACATGAACACTGAAGCTTTCTTT.

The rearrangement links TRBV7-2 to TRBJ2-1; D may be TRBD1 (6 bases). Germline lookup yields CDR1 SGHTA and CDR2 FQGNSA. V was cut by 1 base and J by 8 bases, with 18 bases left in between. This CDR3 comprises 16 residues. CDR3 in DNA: TGTGCCAGCAGCTTAGACAGGGCCACGACCTATTATGAGCAGTTCTTC. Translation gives CASSLDRATTYYEQFF.

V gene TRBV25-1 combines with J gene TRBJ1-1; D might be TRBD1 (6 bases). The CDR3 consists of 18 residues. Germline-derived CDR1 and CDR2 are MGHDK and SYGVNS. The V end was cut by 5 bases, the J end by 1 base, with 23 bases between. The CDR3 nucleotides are TGTGCCAGCAGTCCCCCCCCTCTTCGGGGACAACAGAACACTGAAGCTTTCTTT. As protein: CASSPPPLRGQQNTEAFF. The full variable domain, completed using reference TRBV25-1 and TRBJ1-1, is EADIYQTPRYLVIGTGKKITLECSQTMGHDKMYWYQQDPGMELHLIHYSYGVNSTEKGDLSSESTVSRIRTEHFPLTLESARPSHTSQYLCASSPPPLRGQQNTEAFFGQGTRLTVV.

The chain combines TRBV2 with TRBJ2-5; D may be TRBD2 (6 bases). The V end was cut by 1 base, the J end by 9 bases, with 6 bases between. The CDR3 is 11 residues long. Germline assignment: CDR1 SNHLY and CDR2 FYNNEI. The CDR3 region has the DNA TGTGCCAGCAGTGAAGGGGGGGCCCAGTACTTC. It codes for CASSEGGAQYF.

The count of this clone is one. DNA for the CDR3: TGTGCCTGGAGTGTACTAGCGAGACAAGAGACCCAGTACTTC. Translated, it gives CAWSVLARQETQYF. The chain combines TRBV30 with TRBJ2-5; TRBD2 matches at 7 bases. Germline CDR1 GTSNPN, CDR2 SVGIG (reference sequence). V shed 0 bases, J shed 2 bases, and the junction held 3 bases outside the gene matches. There are 14 residues in the CDR3.

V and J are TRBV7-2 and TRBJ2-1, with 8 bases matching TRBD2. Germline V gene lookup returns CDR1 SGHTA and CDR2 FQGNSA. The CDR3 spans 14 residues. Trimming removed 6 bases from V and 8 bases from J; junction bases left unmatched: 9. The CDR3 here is CASRKRGRDDEQFF. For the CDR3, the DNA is TGTGCCAGCAGGAAGCGGGGGCGGGACGATGAGCAGTTCTTC.

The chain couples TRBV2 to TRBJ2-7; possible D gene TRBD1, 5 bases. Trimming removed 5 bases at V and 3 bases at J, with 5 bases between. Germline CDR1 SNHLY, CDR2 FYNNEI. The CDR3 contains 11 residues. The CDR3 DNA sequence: TGTGCCAGCAGTAGGGGCTACGAGCAGTACTTC. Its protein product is CASSRGYEQYF.

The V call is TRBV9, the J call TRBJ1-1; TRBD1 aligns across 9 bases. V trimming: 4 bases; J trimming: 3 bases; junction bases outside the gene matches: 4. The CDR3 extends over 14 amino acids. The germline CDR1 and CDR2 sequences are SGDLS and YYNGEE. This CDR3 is CASSSGQGHTEAFF. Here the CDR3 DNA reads TGTGCCAGCAGCTCCGGACAGGGGCACACTGAAGCTTTCTTT.

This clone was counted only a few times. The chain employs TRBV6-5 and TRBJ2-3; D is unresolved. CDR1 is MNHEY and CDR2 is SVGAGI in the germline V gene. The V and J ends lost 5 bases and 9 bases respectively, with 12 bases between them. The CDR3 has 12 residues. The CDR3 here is CASSDTVDTQYF. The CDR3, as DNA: TGTGCCAGCAGTGATACAGTAGACACGCAGTATTTT.

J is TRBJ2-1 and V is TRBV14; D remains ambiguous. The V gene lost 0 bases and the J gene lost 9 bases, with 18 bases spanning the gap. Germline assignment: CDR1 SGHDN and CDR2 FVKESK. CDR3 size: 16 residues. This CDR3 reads CASSQDRGKPRIEQFF. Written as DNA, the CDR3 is TGTGCCAGCAGCCAAGATCGCGGAAAACCACGCATTGAGCAGTTCTTC.

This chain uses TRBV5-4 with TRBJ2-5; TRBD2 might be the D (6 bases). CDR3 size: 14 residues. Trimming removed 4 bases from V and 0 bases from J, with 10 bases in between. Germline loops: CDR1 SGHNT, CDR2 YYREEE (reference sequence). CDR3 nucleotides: TGTGCCAGCAGCAACCGGGACTACCAAGAGACCCAGTACTTC. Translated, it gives CASSNRDYQETQYF.

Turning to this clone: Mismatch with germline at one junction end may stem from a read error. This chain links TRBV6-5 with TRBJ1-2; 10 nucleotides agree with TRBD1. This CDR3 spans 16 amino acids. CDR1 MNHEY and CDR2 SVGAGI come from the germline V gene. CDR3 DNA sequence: TGTGCCAGCAGTTACTTGCCGACAGGGGGCAACTATGGCTACCCCTTC. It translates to CASSYLPTGGNYGYPF.